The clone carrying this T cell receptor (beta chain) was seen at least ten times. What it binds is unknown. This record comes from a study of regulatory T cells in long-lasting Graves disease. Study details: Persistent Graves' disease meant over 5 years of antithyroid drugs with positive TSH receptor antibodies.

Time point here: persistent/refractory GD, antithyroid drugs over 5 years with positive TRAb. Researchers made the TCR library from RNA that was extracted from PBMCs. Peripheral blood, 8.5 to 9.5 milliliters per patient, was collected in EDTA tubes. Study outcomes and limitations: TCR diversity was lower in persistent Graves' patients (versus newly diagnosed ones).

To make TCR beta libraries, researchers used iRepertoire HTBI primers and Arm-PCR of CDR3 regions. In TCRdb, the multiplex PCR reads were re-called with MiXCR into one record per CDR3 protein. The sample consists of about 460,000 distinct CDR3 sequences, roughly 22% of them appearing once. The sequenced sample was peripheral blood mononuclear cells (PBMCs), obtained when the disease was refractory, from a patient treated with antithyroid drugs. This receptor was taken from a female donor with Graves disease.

CDR3 nucleotide sequence: TGTGCCAGCAAAACCCGGGACAGGGACAATCAGCCCCAGCATTTT. As protein: CASKTRDRDNQPQHF. V and J are TRBV27 and TRBJ1-5, with 9 bases fitting TRBD1. Losses at the gene ends were 7 bases for V and 3 bases for J; bases not matched to a gene: 7. The germline V gene has CDR1 MNHEY and CDR2 SMNVEV (reference sequence). CDR3 length equals 15 residues.